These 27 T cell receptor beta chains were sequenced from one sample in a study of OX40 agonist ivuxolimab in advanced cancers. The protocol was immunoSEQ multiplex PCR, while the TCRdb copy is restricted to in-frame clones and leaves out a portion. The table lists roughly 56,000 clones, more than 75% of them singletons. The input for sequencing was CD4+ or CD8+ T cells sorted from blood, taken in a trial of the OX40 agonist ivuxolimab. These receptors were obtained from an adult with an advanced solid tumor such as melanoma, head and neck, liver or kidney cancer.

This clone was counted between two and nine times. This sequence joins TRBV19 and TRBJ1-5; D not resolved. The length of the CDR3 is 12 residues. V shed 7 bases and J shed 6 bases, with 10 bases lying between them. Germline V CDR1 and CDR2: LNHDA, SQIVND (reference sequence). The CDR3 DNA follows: TGTGCCAGTACTGATTTTGGTCAGCCCCAGCATTTT. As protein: CASTDFGQPQHF.

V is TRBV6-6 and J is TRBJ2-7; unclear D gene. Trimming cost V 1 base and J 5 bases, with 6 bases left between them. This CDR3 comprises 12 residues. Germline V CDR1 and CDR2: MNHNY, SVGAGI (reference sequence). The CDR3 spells CASSYYRDEQYF. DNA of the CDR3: TGTGCCAGCAGTTACTACCGGGACGAGCAGTACTTC.

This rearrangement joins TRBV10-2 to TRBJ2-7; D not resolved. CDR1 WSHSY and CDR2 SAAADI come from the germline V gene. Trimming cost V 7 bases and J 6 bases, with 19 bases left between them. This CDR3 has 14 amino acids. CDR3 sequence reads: CASTPSGPTSEQYF. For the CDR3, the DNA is TGCGCCAGCACCCCGTCGGGCCCTACCTCCGAGCAGTACTTC.

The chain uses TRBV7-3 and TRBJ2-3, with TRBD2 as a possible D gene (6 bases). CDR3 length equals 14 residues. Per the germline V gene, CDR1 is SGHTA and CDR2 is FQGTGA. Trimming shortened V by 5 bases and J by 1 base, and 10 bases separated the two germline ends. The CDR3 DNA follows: TGTGCCAGCAGCGGGACTCAAGGCACAGATACGCAGTATTTT. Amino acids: CASSGTQGTDTQYF.

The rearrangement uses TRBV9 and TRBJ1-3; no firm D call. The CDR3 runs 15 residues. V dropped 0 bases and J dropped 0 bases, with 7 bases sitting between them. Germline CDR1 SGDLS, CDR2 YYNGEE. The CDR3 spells CASSVGVNSGNTIYF. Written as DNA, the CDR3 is TGTGCCAGCAGCGTAGGGGTAAACTCTGGAAACACCATATATTTT.

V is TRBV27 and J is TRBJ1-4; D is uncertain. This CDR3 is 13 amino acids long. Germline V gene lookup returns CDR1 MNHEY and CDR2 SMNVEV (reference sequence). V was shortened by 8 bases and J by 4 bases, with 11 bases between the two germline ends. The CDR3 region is CASFDGLNEKLFF. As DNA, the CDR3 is TGTGCCAGCTTTGACGGGCTTAATGAAAAACTGTTTTTT.

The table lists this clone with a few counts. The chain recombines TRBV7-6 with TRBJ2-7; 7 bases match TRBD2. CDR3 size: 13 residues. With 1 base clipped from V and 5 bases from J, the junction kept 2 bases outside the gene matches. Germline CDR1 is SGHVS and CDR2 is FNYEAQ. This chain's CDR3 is CASSLETSHEQYF. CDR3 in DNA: TGTGCCAGCAGCTTAGAGACTAGCCACGAGCAGTACTTC.

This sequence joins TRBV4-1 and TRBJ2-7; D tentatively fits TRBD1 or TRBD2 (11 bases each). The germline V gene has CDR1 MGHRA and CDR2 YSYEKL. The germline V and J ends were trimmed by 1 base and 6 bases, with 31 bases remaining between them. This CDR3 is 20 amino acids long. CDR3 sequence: CASSQVLDRGPASGRSEQYF. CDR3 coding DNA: TGCGCCAGCAGCCAAGTCTTGGACAGGGGGCCAGCTAGCGGGAGGAGCGAGCAGTACTTC.

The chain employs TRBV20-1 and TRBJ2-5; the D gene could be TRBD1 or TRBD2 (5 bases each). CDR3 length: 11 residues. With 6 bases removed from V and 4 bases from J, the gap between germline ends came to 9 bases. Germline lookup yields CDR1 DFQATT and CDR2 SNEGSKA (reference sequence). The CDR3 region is CSARDVETQYF. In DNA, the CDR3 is TGCAGTGCCCGGGACGTAGAGACCCAGTACTTC.

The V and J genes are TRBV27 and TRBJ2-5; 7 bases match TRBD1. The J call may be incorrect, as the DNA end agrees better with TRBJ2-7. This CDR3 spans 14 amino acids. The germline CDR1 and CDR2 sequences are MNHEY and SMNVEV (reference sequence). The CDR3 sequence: CASSLQGPLNEQYF. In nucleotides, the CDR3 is TGTGCCAGCAGCCTACAGGGGCCATTGAACGAGCAGTACTTC.

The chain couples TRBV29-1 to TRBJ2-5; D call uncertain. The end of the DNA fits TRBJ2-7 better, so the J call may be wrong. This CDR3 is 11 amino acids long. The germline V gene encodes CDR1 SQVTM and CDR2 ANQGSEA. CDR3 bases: TGCAGCGTCGTACTTTCCGGCGAGCAGTACTTC. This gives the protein CSVVLSGEQYF.

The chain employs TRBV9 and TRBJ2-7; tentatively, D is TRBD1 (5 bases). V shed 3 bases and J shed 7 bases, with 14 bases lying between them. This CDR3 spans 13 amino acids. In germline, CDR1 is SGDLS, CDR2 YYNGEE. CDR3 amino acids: CASSAEDGQEQYF. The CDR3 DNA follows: TGTGCCAGCAGCGCAGAGGACGGACAAGAGCAGTACTTC. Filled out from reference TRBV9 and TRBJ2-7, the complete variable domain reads DSGVTQTPKHLITATGQRVTLRCSPRSGDLSVYWYQQSLDQGLQFLIQYYNGEERAKGNILERFSAQQFPDLHSELNLSSLELGDSALYFCASSAEDGQEQYFGPGTRLTVT.

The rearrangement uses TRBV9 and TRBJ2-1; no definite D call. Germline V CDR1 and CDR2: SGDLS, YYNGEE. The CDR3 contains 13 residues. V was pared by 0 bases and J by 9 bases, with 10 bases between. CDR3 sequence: CASSVVVLGEQFF. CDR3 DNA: TGTGCCAGCAGCGTAGTTGTACTTGGTGAGCAGTTCTTC.

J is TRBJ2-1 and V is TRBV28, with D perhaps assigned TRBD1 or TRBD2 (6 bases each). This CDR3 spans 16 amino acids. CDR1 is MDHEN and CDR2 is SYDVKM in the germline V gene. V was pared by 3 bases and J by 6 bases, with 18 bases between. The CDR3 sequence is CASSLGGTTSLNEQFF. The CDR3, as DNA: TGTGCCAGCAGTTTGGGCGGGACAACCTCGCTCAATGAGCAGTTCTTC.

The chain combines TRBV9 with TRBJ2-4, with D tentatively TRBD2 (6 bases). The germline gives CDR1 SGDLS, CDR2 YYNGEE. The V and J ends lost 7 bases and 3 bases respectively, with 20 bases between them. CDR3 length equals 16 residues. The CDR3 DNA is TGTGCCAGCGGACCCTTGGGCGGGGAGGACAAAAACATTCAGTACTTC. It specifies CASGPLGGEDKNIQYF.

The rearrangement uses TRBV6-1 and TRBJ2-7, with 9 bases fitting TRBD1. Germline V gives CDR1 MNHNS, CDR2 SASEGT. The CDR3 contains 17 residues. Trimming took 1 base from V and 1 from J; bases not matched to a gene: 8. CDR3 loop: CASSEEIAGTGSYEQYF. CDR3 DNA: TGTGCCAGCAGTGAAGAAATAGCCGGGACAGGGTCCTACGAGCAGTACTTC.

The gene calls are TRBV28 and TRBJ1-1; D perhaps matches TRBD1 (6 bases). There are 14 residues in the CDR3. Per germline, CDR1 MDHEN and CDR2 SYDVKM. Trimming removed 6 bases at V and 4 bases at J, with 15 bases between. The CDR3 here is CASREEGVFTEAFF. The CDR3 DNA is TGTGCCAGCAGGGAAGAGGGGGTTTTCACTGAAGCTTTCTTT.

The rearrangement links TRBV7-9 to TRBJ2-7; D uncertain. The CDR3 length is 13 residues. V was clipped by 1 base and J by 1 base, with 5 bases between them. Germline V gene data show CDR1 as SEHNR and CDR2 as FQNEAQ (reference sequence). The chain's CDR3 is CASSLVRSYEQYF. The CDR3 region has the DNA TGTGCCAGCAGCTTAGTCAGATCCTACGAGCAGTACTTC.

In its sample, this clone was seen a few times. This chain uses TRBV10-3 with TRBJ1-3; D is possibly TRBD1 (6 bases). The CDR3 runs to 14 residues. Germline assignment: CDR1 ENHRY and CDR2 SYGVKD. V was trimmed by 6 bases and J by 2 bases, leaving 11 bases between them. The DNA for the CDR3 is TGTGCCATCAGCTCCCAGGGGACTGGAAACACCATATATTTT. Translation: CAISSQGTGNTIYF.

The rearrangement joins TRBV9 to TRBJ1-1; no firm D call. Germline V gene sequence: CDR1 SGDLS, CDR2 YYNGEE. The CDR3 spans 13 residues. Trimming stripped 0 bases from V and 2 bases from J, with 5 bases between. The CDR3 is CASSVALNTEAFF. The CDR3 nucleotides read TGTGCCAGCAGCGTAGCTCTCAACACTGAAGCTTTCTTT. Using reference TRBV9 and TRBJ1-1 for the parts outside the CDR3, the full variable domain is DSGVTQTPKHLITATGQRVTLRCSPRSGDLSVYWYQQSLDQGLQFLIQYYNGEERAKGNILERFSAQQFPDLHSELNLSSLELGDSALYFCASSVALNTEAFFGQGTRLTVV.

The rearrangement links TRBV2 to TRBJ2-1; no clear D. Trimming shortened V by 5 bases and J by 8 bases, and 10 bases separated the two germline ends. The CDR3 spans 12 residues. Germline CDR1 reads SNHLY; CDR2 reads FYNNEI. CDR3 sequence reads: CASSSPRYEQFF. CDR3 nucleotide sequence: TGTGCCAGCAGTTCCCCCCGGTATGAGCAGTTCTTC.

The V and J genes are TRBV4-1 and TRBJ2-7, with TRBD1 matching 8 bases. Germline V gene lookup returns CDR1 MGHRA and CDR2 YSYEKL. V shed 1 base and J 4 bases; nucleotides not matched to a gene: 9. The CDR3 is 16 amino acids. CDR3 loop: CASSQVPGGGGYEQYF. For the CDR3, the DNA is TGCGCCAGCAGCCAAGTCCCAGGGGGCGGCGGATACGAGCAGTACTTC.

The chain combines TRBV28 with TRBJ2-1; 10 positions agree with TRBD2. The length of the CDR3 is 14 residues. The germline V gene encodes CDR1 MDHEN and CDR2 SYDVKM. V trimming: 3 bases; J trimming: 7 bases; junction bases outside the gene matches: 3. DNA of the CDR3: TGTGCCAGCAGTTTTCCTAGCGGGAGTAATGAGCAGTTCTTC. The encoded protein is CASSFPSGSNEQFF.

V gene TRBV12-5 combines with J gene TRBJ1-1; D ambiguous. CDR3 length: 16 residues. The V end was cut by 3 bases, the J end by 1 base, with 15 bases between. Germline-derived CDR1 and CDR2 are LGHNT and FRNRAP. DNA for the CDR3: TGTGCTAGTGGTTTTCCGGTAAACGGTGCGAACACTGAAGCTTTCTTT. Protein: CASGFPVNGANTEAFF.

The CDR3 nucleotides are TGTGCCAGCAGCTTAGGCCCAAGATCGGACGGGGGAGCTAACTATGGCTACACCTTC. Its translation: CASSLGPRSDGGANYGYTF. This chain links TRBV13 with TRBJ1-2, with TRBD1 as a possible D gene (5 bases). Germline V gene data show CDR1 as PRHDT and CDR2 as FYEKMQ (reference sequence). The CDR3 covers 19 residues. V dropped 0 bases and J dropped 0 bases, with 20 bases sitting between them.

The CDR3 is CASRTQETQYF. The CDR3 region has the DNA TGTGCCAGCAGGACTCAAGAGACCCAGTACTTC. This chain joins TRBV2 and TRBJ2-5; D call uncertain. CDR3 size: 11 residues. Germline loops: CDR1 SNHLY, CDR2 FYNNEI. V was pared by 6 bases and J by 2 bases, with 4 bases between.

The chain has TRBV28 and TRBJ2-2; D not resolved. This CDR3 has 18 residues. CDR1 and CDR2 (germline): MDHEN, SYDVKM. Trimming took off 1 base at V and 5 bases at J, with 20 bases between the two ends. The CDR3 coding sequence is TGTGCCAGCAGTTTATTTTCGGGCAGAACAATTGGGACCGGGGAGCTGTTTTTT. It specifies CASSLFSGRTIGTGELFF.